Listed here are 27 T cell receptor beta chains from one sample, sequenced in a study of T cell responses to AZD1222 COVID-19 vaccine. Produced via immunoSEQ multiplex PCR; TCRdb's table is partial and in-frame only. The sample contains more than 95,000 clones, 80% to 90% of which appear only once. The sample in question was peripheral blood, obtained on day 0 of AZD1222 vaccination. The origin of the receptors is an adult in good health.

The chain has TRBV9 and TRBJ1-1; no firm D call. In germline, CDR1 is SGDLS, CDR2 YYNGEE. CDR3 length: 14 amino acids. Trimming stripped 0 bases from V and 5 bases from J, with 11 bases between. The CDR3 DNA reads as TGTGCCAGCAGCGTAGGAGTGCGGGATACTGAAGCTTTCTTT. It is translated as CASSVGVRDTEAFF.

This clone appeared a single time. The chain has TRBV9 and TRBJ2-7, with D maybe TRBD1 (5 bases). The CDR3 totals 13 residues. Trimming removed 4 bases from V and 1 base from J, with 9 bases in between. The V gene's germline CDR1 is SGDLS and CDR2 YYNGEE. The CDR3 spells CASSPDSSYEQYF. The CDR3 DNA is TGTGCCAGCAGCCCCGACAGTTCCTACGAGCAGTACTTC.

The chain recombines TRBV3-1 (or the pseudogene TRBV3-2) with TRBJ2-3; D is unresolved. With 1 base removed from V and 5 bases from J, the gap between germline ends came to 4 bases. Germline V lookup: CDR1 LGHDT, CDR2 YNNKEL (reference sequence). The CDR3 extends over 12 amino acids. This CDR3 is CASSQGGDTQYF. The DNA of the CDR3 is TGTGCCAGCAGCCAAGGGGGAGATACGCAGTATTTT.

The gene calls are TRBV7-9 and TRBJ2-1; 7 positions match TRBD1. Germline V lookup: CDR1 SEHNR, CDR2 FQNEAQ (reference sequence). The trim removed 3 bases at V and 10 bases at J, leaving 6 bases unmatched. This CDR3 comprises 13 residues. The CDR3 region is CASSFNRGYEQFF. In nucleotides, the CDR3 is TGTGCCAGCAGCTTTAACAGGGGATACGAGCAGTTCTTC.

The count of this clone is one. The CDR3 coding sequence is TGCGCCAGCAGCTTGACGGAAGGGGCGGGGGACACCGGGGAGCTGTTTTTT. As protein: CASSLTEGAGDTGELFF. The chain has TRBV5-1 and TRBJ2-2; TRBD2 matches 7 bases. The CDR3 length is 17 residues. Germline V gives CDR1 SGHRS, CDR2 YFSETQ. The V and J ends lost 1 base and 3 bases, in that order; junction bases with no gene match: 9.

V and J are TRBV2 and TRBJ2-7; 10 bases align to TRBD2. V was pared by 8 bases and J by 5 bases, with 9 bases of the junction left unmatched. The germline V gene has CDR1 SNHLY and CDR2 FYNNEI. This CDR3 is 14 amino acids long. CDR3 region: CASDLSGGSHEQYF. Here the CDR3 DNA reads TGTGCCAGCGACCTTAGCGGGGGGTCCCACGAGCAGTACTTC.

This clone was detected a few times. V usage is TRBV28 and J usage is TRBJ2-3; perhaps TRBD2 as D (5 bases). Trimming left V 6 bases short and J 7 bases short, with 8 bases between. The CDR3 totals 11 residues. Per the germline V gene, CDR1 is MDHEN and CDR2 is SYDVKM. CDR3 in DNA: TGTGCCAGCAGAAGAGGGCATACGCAGTATTTT. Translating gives CASRRGHTQYF.

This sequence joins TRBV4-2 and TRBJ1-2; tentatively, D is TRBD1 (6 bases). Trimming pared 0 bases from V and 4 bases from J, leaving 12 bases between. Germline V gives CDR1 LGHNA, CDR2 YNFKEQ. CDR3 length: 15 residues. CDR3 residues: CASSQEGDMAYGYTF. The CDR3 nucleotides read TGTGCCAGCAGCCAAGAGGGGGACATGGCCTATGGCTACACCTTC.

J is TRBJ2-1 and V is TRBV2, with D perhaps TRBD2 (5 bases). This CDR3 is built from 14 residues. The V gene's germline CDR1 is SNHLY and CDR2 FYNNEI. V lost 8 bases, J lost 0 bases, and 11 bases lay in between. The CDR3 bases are TGTGCCAGCCGATCGGGGAGCTCCTACAATGAGCAGTTCTTC. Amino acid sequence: CASRSGSSYNEQFF. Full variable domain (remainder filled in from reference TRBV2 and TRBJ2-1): EPEVTQTPSHQVTQMGQEVILRCVPISNHLYFYWYRQILGQKVEFLVSFYNNEISEKSEIFDDQFSVERPDGSNFTLKIRSTKLEDSAMYFCASRSGSSYNEQFFGPGTRLTVL.

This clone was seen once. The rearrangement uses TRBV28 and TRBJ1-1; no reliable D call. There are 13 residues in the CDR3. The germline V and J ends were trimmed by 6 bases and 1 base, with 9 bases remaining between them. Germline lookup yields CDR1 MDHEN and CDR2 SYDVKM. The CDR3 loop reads CASSKTGNTEAFF. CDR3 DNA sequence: TGTGCCAGCAGCAAAACTGGGAACACTGAAGCTTTCTTT.

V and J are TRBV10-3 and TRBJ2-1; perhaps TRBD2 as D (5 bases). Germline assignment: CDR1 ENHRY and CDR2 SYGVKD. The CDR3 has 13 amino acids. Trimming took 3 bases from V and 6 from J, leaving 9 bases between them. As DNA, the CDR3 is TGTGCCATCAGTGAAAGCGGCTTCAATGAGCAGTTCTTC. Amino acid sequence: CAISESGFNEQFF.

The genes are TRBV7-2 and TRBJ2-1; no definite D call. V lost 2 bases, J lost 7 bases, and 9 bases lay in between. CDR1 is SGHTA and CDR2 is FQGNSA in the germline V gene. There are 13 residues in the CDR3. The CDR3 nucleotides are TGTGCCAGCAGCTTATCGGCCGGGAATGAGCAGTTCTTC. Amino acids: CASSLSAGNEQFF.

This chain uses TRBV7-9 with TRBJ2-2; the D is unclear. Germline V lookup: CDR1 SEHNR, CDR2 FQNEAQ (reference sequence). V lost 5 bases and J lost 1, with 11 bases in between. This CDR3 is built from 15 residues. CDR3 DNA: TGTGCCAGCAGCGGGCCGAACAGGAACACCGGGGAGCTGTTTTTT. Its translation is CASSGPNRNTGELFF.

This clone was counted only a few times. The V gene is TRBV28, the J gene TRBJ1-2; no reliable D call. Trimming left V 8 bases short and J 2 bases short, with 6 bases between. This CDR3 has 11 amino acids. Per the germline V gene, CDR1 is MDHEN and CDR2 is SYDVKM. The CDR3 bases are TGTGCCAGCGGCCGAAACTATGGCTACACCTTC. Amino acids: CASGRNYGYTF.

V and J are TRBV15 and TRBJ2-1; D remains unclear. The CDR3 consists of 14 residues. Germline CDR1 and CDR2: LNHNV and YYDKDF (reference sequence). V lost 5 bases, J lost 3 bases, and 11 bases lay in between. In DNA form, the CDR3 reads TGTGCCACCAGCCGGACGGCGAGCTACAATGAGCAGTTCTTC. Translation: CATSRTASYNEQFF.

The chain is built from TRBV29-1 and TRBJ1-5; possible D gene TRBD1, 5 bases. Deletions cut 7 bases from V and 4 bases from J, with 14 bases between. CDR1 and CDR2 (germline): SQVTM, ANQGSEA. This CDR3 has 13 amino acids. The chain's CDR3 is CSAMQGPNQPQHF. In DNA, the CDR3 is TGCAGCGCCATGCAGGGTCCTAATCAGCCCCAGCATTTT.

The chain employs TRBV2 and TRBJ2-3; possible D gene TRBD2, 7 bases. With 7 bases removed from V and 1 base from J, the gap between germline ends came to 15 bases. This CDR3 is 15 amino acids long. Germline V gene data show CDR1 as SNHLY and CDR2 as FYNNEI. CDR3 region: CASKRGSGGTDTQYF. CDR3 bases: TGTGCCAGCAAGAGGGGGAGCGGGGGCACAGATACGCAGTATTTT.

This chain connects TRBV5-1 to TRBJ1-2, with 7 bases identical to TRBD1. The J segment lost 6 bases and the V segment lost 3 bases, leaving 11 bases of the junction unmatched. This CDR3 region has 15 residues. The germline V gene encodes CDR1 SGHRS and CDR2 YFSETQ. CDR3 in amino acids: CASSSGQEGRDGYTF. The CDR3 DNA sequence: TGCGCCAGCAGCTCTGGACAGGAAGGAAGGGATGGCTACACCTTC.

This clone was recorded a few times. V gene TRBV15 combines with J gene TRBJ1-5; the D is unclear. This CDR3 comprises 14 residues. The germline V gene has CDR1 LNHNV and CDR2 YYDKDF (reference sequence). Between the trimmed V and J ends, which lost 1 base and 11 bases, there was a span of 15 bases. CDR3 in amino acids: CATSRVVGWGAQHF. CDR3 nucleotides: TGTGCCACCAGCAGAGTAGTGGGTTGGGGAGCCCAGCATTTT.

CDR3 in DNA: TGTGCCAGCAGCTTAGTTGGGACGCTGGAGCAGTACTTC. It is translated as CASSLVGTLEQYF. V and J are TRBV11-3 and TRBJ2-7, with D perhaps being TRBD1 or TRBD2 (5 bases each). V was clipped by 1 base and J by 7 bases, with 11 bases between them. Germline V gives CDR1 SGHNT, CDR2 YENEEA. This CDR3 contains 13 residues.

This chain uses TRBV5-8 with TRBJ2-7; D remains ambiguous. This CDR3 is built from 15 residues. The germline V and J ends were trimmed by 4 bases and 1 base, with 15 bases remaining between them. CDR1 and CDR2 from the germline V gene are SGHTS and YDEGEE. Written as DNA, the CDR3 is TGTGCCAGCAGCCCCCTTACCCTAAGTTCCTACGAGCAGTACTTC. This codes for CASSPLTLSSYEQYF. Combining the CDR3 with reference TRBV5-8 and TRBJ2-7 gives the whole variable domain EAGVTQSPTHLIKTRGQQATLRCSPISGHTSVYWYQQALGLGLQFLLWYDEGEERNRGNFPPRFSGRQFPNYSSELNVNALELEDSALYLCASSPLTLSSYEQYFGPGTRLTVT.

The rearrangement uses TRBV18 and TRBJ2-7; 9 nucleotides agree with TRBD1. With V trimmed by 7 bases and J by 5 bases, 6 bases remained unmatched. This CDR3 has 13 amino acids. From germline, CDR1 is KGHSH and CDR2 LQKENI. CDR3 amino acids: CASWGTGYDEQYF. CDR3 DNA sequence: TGTGCCAGCTGGGGGACAGGGTACGACGAGCAGTACTTC.

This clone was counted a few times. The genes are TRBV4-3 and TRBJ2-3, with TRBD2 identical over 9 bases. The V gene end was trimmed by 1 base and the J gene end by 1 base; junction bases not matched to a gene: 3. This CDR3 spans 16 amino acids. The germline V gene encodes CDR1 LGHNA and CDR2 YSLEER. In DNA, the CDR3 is TGCGCCAGCAGCCAAGTAGCGGGGGAAGGCACAGATACGCAGTATTTT. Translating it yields CASSQVAGEGTDTQYF.

Here the CDR3 DNA reads TGTGCCAGCAGCCAAGACCTCACTGGGGACTATGGCTACACCTTC. Residues: CASSQDLTGDYGYTF. The chain couples TRBV4-2 to TRBJ1-2; D is uncertain. Germline lookup yields CDR1 LGHNA and CDR2 YNFKEQ. The V and J ends lost 0 bases and 3 bases respectively, with 11 bases between them. This CDR3 is built from 15 residues.

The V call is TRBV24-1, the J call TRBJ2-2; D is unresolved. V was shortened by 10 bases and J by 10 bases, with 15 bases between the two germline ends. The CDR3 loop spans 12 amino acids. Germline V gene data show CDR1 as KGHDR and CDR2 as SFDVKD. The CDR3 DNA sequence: TGTGCCACTTCCTTGGCGAGCCAGGAGCTGTTTTTT. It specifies CATSLASQELFF.

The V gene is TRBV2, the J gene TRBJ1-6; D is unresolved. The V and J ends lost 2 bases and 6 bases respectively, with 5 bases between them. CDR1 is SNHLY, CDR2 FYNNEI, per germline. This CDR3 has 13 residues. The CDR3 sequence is CASSEQLNSPLHF. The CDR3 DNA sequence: TGTGCCAGCAGTGAACAGCTTAATTCACCCCTCCACTTT.

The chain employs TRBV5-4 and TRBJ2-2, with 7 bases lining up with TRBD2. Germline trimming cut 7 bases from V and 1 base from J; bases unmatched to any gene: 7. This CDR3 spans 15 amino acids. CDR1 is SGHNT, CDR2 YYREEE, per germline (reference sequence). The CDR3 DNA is TGTGCCAGCGGCCGAAGCGGGAAGAACACCGGGGAGCTGTTTTTT. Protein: CASGRSGKNTGELFF.